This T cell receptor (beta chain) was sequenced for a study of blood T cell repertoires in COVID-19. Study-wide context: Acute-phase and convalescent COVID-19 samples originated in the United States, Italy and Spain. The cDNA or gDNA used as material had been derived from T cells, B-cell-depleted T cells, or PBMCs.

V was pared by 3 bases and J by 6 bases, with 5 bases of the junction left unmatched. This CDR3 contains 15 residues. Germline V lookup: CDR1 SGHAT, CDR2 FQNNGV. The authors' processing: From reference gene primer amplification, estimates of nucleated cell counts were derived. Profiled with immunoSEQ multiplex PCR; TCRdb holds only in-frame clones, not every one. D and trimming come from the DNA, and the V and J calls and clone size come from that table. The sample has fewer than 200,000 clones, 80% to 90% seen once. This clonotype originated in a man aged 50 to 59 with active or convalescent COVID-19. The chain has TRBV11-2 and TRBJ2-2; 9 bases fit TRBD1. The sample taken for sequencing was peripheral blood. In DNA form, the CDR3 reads TGTGCCAGCAGCTTGGGGACAGGGCTCGCCGGGGAGCTGTTTTTT. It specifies CASSLGTGLAGELFF. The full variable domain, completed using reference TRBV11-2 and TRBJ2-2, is EAGVAQSPRYKIIEKRQSVAFWCNPISGHATLYWYQQILGQGPKLLIQFQNNGVVDDSQLPKDRFSAERLKGVDSTLKIQPAKLEDSAVYLCASSLGTGLAGELFFGEGSRLTVL.